This TCR beta chain was identified in a study of early T cells in non-severe SARS-CoV-2 infection. The wider study: Sequencing used unsorted whole-blood bulk RNA, so chains lack pairing.

Comments on this clonotype: Antigen specificity is unknown.

Findings of the study overall: Matching with VDJdb favored anti-spike CD8 responses (missing private and CD4 specificities).

Germline lookup yields CDR1 SGHRS and CDR2 YFSETQ. Germline trimming cut 6 bases from V and 3 bases from J; bases unmatched to any gene: 11. This CDR3 comprises 15 residues. Unique molecular identifiers tagged individual cDNA molecules. TCRdb used MiXCR to reprocess the 5' RACE reads, holding one entry per CDR3 protein. The table includes some 96,000 distinct CDR3 sequences, about 15% detected once. The sample consisted of whole blood. The sequence derives from an adult who was a healthcare worker with PCR-confirmed SARS-CoV-2 infection or an uninfected control (not recorded which). The chain combines TRBV5-1 with TRBJ1-1; 7 bases match TRBD1. The CDR3 nucleotides are TGCGCCAGCACAAGAGGGGGCGAGGGTGACACTGAAGCTTTCTTT. Amino acids: CASTRGGEGDTEAFF.